The clone carrying this T cell receptor beta chain came up once. These data are taken from a study of early T cells in non-severe SARS-CoV-2 infection. The CDR3 runs 15 residues. The J segment lost 6 bases and the V segment lost 6 bases, leaving 8 bases of the junction unmatched. Individually, cDNA molecules had unique molecular identifiers attached to them. TCRdb reanalysed the 5' RACE reads using MiXCR and keeps one entry per CDR3 protein. Of around 47,000 distinct CDR3 sequences detected, approximately 11% appear once; the ten largest clones hold about 9.9%. This sequence joins TRBV12-3 or TRBV12-4 and TRBJ2-1, with 10 bases lining up with TRBD1. This clonotype was obtained from an adult who was a healthcare worker with PCR-confirmed SARS-CoV-2 infection or an uninfected control (not recorded which). Sequencing used whole blood. The CDR3 reads CASSPGTGVANEQFF. CDR3 bases: TGTGCCAGCAGCCCCGGGACAGGGGTAGCCAATGAGCAGTTCTTC.